This T cell receptor (beta chain) came from a study of T cell responses to AZD1222 COVID-19 vaccine. Whole-study results and caveats: Reportedly, nearly half the spike-specific TCRs target unmutated variant regions. Only after the peak T cell response were repertoires sampled. The study found vaccine-associated CD4 TCRs spanning spike, dominant at 160-218 and 743-854.

This CDR3 region has 14 residues. CDR1 is MNHEY and CDR2 is SVGAGI in the germline V gene. Trimming cost V 6 bases and J 3 bases; bases outside gene matches: 5. With respect to this clone: Its antigen is not known.

Libraries were prepared by immunoSEQ multiplex PCR; TCRdb keeps only in-frame clonotypes and omits some of them. The table records tens of thousands of clones, roughly 89% of them present only once. The sequencing here drew on peripheral blood, taken on day 0 of MenACWY control vaccination. The rearrangement joins TRBV6-5 to TRBJ1-3, with 7 bases that match TRBD1. The sequence came from an adult in good health. CDR3 nucleotide sequence: TGTGCCAGCAGGGACAGGCAGCGTGGAAACACCATATATTTT. Its protein product is CASRDRQRGNTIYF.